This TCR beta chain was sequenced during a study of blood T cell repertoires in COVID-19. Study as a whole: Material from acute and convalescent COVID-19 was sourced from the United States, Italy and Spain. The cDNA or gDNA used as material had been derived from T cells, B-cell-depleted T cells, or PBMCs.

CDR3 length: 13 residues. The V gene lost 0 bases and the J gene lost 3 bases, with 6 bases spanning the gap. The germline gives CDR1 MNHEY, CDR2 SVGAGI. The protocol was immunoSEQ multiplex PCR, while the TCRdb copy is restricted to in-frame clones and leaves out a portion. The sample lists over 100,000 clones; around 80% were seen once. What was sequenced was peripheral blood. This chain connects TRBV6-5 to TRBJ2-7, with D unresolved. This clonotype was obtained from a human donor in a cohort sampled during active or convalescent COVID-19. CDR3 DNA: TGTGCCAGCAGTTACTCTATTTTCTACGAGCAGTACTTC. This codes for CASSYSIFYEQYF.